This TCR beta chain comes out of a study of molecular identifiers for immune sequencing clone quantification. Using its own MiXCR run on the PCR reads, TCRdb lists one record per CDR3 protein. The top ten clones hold over 0.6% of a sample with around 480,000 distinct CDR3 sequences, less than 30% of them seen once. Regarding the study as a whole: The sizes of highly expanded clones could be underestimated when identical TCR molecules share a barcode.

This clonotype was observed at least ten times. Its antigen is currently unknown. Trimming pared 6 bases from V and 3 bases from J, leaving 16 bases between. The CDR3 is made up of 15 amino acids. Sequenced material: naive CD8+ T cells from blood, with Jurkat cell RNA spiked in. The subset: FACS-sorted CD8+CD4-CCR7+CD45RA+ naive T cells. The TCR originated in a human donor in good health. Some libraries in this study had Jurkat cell RNA spiked in. This sequence joins TRBV12-3 or TRBV12-4 and TRBJ2-3, with a tentative D call TRBD1 (6 bases). The CDR3 sequence: CASSEDSPLTDTQYF. CDR3 nucleotides: TGTGCCAGCAGCGAGGACAGCCCCTTGACAGATACGCAGTATTTT.